This T cell receptor beta chain was sequenced in a study of blood T cell repertoires in COVID-19. Study-level information: T cells, B-cell-depleted T cells, or PBMCs provided the cDNA or gDNA that served as material.

In its sample, this clone ranks as medium-sized (0.01 to 0.1%). Germline CDR1 MNHNY, CDR2 SVGAGI (reference sequence). V lost 6 bases and J 0 bases, leaving 4 bases between the germline ends. This CDR3 has 12 residues. In the original workflow: By means of reference gene primer amplification, nucleated cell counts were estimated. Sequencing used immunoSEQ multiplex PCR; TCRdb keeps in-frame clones, though not all of them. V, J and clone size reflect that table, while D and trimming were determined from the DNA. The table includes approximately 140,000 clones, about 88% detected once. It was during active infection that Seattle patients were enrolled and then longitudinally followed.

Sequenced sample: peripheral blood. The receptor comes from a human donor with COVID-19, enrolled during active disease. The donor label of this sample is uncertain. The chain employs TRBV6-6 and TRBJ2-3; D call uncertain. The CDR3 region is CASSQSTDTQYF. DNA of the CDR3: TGTGCCAGCAGCCAGAGCACAGATACGCAGTATTTT.